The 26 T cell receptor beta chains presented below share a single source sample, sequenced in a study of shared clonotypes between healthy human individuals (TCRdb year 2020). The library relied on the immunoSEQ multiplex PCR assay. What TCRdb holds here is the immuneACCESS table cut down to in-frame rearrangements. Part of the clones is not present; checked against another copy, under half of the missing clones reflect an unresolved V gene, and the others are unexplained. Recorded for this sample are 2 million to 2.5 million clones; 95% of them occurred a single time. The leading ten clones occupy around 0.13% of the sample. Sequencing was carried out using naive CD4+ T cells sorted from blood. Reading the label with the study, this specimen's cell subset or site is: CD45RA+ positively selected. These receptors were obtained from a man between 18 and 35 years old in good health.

Here the CDR3 DNA reads TGTGCCAGCAGCTTGGCGAGAGGGGGGTACAATGAGCAGTTCTTC. This gives the protein CASSLARGGYNEQFF. The V call is TRBV5-4, the J call TRBJ2-1; D may match TRBD1 or TRBD2 (6 bases each). The germline V gene has CDR1 SGHNT and CDR2 YYREEE (reference sequence). Trimming took 0 bases from V and 4 from J, leaving 11 bases between them. This CDR3 has 15 amino acids.

The CDR3 sequence: CASSRTSGNPWGTDTQYF. CDR3 sequence (DNA): TGTGCCAGCAGCCGGACTAGCGGGAACCCCTGGGGCACAGATACGCAGTATTTT. J is TRBJ2-3 and V is TRBV7-9; TRBD2 matches at 12 bases. Germline V CDR1 and CDR2: SEHNR, FQNEAQ (reference sequence). J was trimmed by 1 base and V by 5 bases; bases with no gene match: 10. This CDR3 is built from 18 residues.

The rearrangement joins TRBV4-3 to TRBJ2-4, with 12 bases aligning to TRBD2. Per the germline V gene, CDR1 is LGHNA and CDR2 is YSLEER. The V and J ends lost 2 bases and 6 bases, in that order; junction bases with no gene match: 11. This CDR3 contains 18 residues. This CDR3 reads CASSQSPWTSGNGNIQYF. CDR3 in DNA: TGCGCCAGCAGCCAATCCCCCTGGACTAGCGGGAATGGAAACATTCAGTACTTC.

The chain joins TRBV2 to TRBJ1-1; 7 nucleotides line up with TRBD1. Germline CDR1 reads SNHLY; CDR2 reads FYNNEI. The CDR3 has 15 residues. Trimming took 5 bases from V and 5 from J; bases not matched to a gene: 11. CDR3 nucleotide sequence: TGTGCCAGCAGTACTGAATTCAGGGGGGGGACTGAAGCTTTCTTT. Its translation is CASSTEFRGGTEAFF.

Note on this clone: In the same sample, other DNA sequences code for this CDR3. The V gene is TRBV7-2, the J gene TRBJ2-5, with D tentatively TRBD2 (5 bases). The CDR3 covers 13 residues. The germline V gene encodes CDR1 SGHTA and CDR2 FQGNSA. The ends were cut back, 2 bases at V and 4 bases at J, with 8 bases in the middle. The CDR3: CASSLRGPETQYF. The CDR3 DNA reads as TGTGCCAGCAGCTTACGAGGGCCAGAGACCCAGTACTTC.

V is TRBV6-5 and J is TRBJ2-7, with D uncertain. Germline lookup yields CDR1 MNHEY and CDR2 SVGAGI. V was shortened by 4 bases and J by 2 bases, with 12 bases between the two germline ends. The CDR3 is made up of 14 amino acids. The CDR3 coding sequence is TGTGCCAGCAGTTCCCCGACTCCTCCCTACGAGCAGTACTTC. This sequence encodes CASSSPTPPYEQYF.

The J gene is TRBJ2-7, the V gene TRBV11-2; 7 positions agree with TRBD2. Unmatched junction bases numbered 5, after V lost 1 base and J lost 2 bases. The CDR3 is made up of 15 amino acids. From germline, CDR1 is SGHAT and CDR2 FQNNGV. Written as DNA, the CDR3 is TGTGCCAGCAGCTTAGGGGGGGGTAGCACCTACGAGCAGTACTTC. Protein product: CASSLGGGSTYEQYF.

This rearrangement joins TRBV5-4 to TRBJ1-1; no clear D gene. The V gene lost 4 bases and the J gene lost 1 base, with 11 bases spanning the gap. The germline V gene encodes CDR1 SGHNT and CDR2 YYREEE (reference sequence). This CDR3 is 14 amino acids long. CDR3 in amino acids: CASSPRGGNTEAFF. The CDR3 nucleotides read TGTGCCAGCAGCCCCCGGGGTGGGAACACTGAAGCTTTCTTT.

For the CDR3, the DNA is TGTGCCAGCAGTGAAGGGAATCGGGGCAGGGGAAGGGAGGGTTATAGCAATCAGCCCCAGCATTTT. Translating it yields CASSEGNRGRGREGYSNQPQHF. The rearrangement joins TRBV6-1 to TRBJ1-5; D may be TRBD1 (6 bases). V lost 1 base and J 0 bases, leaving 28 bases between the germline ends. The CDR3 is 22 amino acids. From germline, CDR1 is MNHNS and CDR2 SASEGT.

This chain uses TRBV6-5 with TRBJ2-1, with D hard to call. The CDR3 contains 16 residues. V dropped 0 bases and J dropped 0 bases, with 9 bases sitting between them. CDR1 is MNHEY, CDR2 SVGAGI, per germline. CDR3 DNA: TGTGCCAGCAGTTACTCTGCCTCCCCCTCCTACAATGAGCAGTTCTTC. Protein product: CASSYSASPSYNEQFF.

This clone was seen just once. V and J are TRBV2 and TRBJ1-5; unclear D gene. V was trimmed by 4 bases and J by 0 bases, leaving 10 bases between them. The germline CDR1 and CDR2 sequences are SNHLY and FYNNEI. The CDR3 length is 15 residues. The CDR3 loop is CASSAKPNSNQPQHF. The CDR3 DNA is TGTGCCAGCAGTGCCAAGCCAAATAGCAATCAGCCCCAGCATTTT.

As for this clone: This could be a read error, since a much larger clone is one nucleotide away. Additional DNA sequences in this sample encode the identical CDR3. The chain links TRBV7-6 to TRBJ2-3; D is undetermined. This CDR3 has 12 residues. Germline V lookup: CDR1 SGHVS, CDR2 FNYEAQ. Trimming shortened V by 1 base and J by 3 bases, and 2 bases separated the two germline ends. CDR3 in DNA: TGTGCCAGCAGCTTAGGGACAGATACGCAGTATTTT. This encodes CASSLGTDTQYF.

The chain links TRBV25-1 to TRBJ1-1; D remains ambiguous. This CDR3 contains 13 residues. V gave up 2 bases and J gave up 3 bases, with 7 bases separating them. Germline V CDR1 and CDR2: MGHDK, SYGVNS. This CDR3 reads CASSEGSYTEAFF. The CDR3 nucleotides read TGTGCCAGCAGTGAAGGCAGCTACACTGAAGCTTTCTTT.

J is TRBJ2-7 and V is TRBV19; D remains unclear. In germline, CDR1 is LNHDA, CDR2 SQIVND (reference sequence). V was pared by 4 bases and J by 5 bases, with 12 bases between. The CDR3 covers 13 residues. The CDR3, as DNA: TGTGCCAGTAGTAATCTCCAGTCCAACGAGCAGTACTTC. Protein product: CASSNLQSNEQYF.

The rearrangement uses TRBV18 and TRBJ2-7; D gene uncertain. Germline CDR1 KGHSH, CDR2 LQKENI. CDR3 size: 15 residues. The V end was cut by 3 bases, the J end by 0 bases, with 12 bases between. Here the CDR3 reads CASSPLVDDSYEQYF. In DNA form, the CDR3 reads TGTGCCAGCTCACCTCTAGTGGACGACTCCTACGAGCAGTACTTC.

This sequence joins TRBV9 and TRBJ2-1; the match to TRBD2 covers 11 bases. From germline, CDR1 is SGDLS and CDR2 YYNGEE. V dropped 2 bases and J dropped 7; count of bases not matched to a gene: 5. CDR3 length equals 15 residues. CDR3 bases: TGTGCCAGCAGCGTTAGCGGGGGGGCCGAAAATGAGCAGTTCTTC. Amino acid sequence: CASSVSGGAENEQFF. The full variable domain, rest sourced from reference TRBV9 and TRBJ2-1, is DSGVTQTPKHLITATGQRVTLRCSPRSGDLSVYWYQQSLDQGLQFLIQYYNGEERAKGNILERFSAQQFPDLHSELNLSSLELGDSALYFCASSVSGGAENEQFFGPGTRLTVL.

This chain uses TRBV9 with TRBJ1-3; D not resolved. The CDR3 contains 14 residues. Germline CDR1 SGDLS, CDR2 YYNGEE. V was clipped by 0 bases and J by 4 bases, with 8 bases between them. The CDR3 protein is CASSVATEGNTIYF. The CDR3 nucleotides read TGTGCCAGCAGCGTAGCTACCGAAGGAAACACCATATATTTT.

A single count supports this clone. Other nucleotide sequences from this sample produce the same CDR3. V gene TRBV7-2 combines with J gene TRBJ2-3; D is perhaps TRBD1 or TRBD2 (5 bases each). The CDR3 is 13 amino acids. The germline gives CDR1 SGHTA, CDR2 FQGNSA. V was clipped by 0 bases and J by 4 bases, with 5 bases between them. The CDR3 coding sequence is TGTGCCAGCAGCTTAGCGGGGGCAGATACGCAGTATTTT. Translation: CASSLAGADTQYF.

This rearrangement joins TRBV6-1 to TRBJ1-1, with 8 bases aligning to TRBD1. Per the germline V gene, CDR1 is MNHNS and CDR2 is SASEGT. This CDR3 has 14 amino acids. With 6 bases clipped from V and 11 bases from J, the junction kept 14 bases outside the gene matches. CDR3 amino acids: CASRADGQGFEAFF. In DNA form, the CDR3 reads TGTGCCAGCAGGGCAGATGGACAGGGTTTTGAGGCTTTCTTT.

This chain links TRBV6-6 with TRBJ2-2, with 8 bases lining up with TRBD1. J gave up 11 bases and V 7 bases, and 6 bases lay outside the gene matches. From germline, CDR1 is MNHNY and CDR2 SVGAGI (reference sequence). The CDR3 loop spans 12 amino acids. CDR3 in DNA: TGTGCCAGCACTCCGGGACAGGTCGAGCTGTTTTTT. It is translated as CASTPGQVELFF.

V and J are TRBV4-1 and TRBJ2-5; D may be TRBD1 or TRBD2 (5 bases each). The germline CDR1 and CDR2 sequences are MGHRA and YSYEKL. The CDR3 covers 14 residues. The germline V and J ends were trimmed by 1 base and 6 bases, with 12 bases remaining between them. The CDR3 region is CASSQGGYRQTQYF. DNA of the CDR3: TGCGCCAGCAGCCAAGGGGGGTATCGGCAGACCCAGTACTTC.

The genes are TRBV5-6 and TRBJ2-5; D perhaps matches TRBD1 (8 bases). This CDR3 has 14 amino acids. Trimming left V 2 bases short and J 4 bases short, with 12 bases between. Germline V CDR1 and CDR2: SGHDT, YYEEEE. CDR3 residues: CASSFTGGAETQYF. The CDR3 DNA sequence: TGTGCCAGCAGCTTTACAGGGGGGGCAGAGACCCAGTACTTC. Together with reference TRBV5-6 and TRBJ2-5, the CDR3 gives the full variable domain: DAGVTQSPTHLIKTRGQQVTLRCSPKSGHDTVSWYQQALGQGPQFIFQYYEEEERQRGNFPDRFSGHQFPNYSSELNVNALLLGDSALYLCASSFTGGAETQYFGPGTRLLVL.

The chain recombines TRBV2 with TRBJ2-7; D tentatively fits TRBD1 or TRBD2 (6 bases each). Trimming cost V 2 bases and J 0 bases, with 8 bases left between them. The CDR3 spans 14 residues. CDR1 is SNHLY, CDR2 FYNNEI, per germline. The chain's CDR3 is CASSEWGASYEQYF. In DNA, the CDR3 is TGTGCCAGCAGTGAATGGGGGGCCTCCTACGAGCAGTACTTC.

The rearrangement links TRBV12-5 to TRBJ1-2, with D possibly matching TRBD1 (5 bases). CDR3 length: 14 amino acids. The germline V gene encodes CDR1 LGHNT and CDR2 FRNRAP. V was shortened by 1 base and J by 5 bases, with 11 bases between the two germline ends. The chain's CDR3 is CASGLGDGLYGYTF. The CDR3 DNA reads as TGTGCTAGTGGTTTGGGGGACGGATTATATGGCTACACCTTC.

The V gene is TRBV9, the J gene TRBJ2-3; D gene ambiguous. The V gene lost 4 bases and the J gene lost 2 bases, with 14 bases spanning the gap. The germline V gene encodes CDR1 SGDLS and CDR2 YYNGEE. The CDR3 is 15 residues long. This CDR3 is CASSSAAHSTDTQYF. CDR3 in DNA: TGTGCCAGCAGCTCTGCGGCTCATTCCACAGATACGCAGTATTTT.

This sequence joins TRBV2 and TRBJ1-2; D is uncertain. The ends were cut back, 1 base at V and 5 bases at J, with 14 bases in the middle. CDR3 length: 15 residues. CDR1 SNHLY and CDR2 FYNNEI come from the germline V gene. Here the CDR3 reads CASSEGVNRPYGYTF. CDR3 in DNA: TGTGCCAGCAGTGAAGGGGTAAATCGGCCTTATGGCTACACCTTC.